These 29 T cell receptor beta chains were all obtained from the same sample, sequenced in a study of blood T cell repertoires in COVID-19. Clones were sequenced by immunoSEQ multiplex PCR, and TCRdb holds only the in-frame ones, with some missing. The sample has about 170,000 clones; around 85% are singletons. Sequences were obtained from peripheral blood. These receptors originate from a man aged 60-69 years who had recovered from COVID-19.

On this clone: The germline gene is not matched at one end of the junction; a read error may be the cause. The genes are TRBV7-7 and TRBJ2-7; TRBD1 aligns across 9 bases. This CDR3 is built from 17 residues. Germline V gene lookup returns CDR1 SSHAT and CDR2 FNYEAQ (reference sequence). In DNA, the CDR3 is TGTGCTAGCAGCTTGACGCCGGGACAGGGCTCCTCCTACGAGCAGTACTTC. Protein: CASSLTPGQGSSYEQYF.

The chain employs TRBV7-2 and TRBJ1-2; perhaps TRBD1 as D (6 bases). This CDR3 is built from 18 residues. The V gene lost 2 bases and the J gene lost 0 bases, with 19 bases spanning the gap. The V gene's germline CDR1 is SGHTA and CDR2 FQGNSA. CDR3 bases: TGTGCCAGCAGCTTAACTTTTAGTGCAGGGGAAGCTAACTATGGCTACACCTTC. Its translation is CASSLTFSAGEANYGYTF.

This clone was counted only a few times. This chain uses TRBV25-1 with TRBJ1-4, with TRBD1 matching over 10 bases. CDR3 length: 18 amino acids. CDR1 is MGHDK and CDR2 is SYGVNS in the germline V gene. Trimming cost V 3 bases and J 2 bases; bases outside gene matches: 9. The CDR3 loop is CASSDRDRGMGTNEKLFF. DNA for the CDR3: TGTGCCAGCAGTGACCGGGACAGGGGAATGGGGACTAATGAAAAACTGTTTTTT.

The rearrangement uses TRBV14 and TRBJ2-5; 10 bases map to TRBD2. The V and J ends lost 1 base and 5 bases, in that order; junction bases with no gene match: 4. This CDR3 contains 15 residues. Germline V gene sequence: CDR1 SGHDN, CDR2 FVKESK. CDR3 in DNA: TGTGCCAGCAGCCAAGCAGCGGGGGGGTCGGAGACCCAGTACTTC. Translating it yields CASSQAAGGSETQYF.

This clone was recorded only once. One end of the junction is discordant with germline, which a read error may explain. This sequence joins TRBV7-7 and TRBJ2-7, with D perhaps TRBD2 (5 bases). CDR1 and CDR2 (germline): SSHAT, FNYEAQ (reference sequence). The length of the CDR3 is 15 residues. The CDR3 protein is CASSPPGTLFYEQYF. The CDR3 DNA reads TGTGCTAGCAGCCCTCCGGGAACCCTCTTCTACGAGCAGTACTTC.

This clone is categorized as medium-sized (0.01 to 0.1%). The V gene is TRBV3-1 (or the pseudogene TRBV3-2), the J gene TRBJ1-2; D is uncertain. CDR1 and CDR2 from the germline V gene are LGHDT and YNNKEL (reference sequence). Trimming cost V 0 bases and J 5 bases, with 10 bases left between them. The CDR3 contains 14 residues. This CDR3 is CASSQDGGWYGYTF. The DNA of the CDR3 is TGTGCCAGCAGCCAAGACGGCGGGTGGTATGGCTACACCTTC.

The rearrangement uses TRBV3-1 (or the pseudogene TRBV3-2) and TRBJ2-3, with 7 bases fitting TRBD1. The V gene's germline CDR1 is LGHDT and CDR2 YNNKEL (reference sequence). The CDR3 is 19 residues long. V gave up 5 bases and J gave up 3 bases; unmatched junction bases: 20. The CDR3 region has the DNA TGTGCCAGCAGCGAAACAGGGGTAGAACGATACGTTACTACAGATACGCAGTATTTT. Translation: CASSETGVERYVTTDTQYF.

This clone was detected once. The chain employs TRBV5-1 and TRBJ2-3, with TRBD1 identical over 10 bases. The CDR3 totals 16 residues. V trimming: 6 bases; J trimming: 1 base; junction bases outside the gene matches: 8. The germline CDR1 and CDR2 sequences are SGHRS and YFSETQ. In DNA form, the CDR3 reads TGCGCCAGCAAACTGACAGGGGGCGGGGGCACAGATACGCAGTATTTT. It encodes CASKLTGGGGTDTQYF.

The chain couples TRBV5-5 to TRBJ2-3, with 8 positions matching TRBD2. Trimming removed 2 bases from V and 11 bases from J; junction bases left unmatched: 10. Germline values: CDR1 SGHKS, CDR2 YYEKEE (reference sequence). There are 14 residues in the CDR3. The CDR3 DNA reads as TGTGCCAGCAGCTTTGAGCTAGCGGGCGTACTGCAGTATTTT. It codes for CASSFELAGVLQYF.

The rearrangement links TRBV12-5 to TRBJ1-4, with 7 bases lining up with TRBD1. The trim removed 0 bases at V and 4 bases at J, leaving 2 bases unmatched. CDR1 and CDR2 (germline): LGHNT, FRNRAP. This CDR3 is built from 15 residues. The CDR3 DNA is TGTGCTAGTGGTTTGGTCCAGGGGGGTAATGAAAAACTGTTTTTT. This translates into CASGLVQGGNEKLFF.

V gene TRBV2 combines with J gene TRBJ2-2, with D possibly matching TRBD1 (5 bases). Trimming took 5 bases from V and 6 from J, leaving 10 bases between them. Germline V CDR1 and CDR2: SNHLY, FYNNEI. CDR3 length equals 13 residues. CDR3 in DNA: TGTGCCAGCAGTTTTCAGGGTTCCGGGGAGCTGTTTTTT. Its protein product is CASSFQGSGELFF.

The table lists this clone with a count of one. The chain uses TRBV9 and TRBJ2-5; 7 bases line up with TRBD1. The V segment lost 3 bases and the J segment 5 bases; nucleotides outside the gene matches: 7. The CDR3 spans 14 residues. CDR1 and CDR2 from the germline V gene are SGDLS and YYNGEE. The CDR3 here is CASSGFRDSETQYF. CDR3 nucleotide sequence: TGTGCCAGCAGCGGATTCCGGGACAGCGAGACCCAGTACTTC. Supplemented by reference TRBV9 and TRBJ2-5, the full variable domain reads DSGVTQTPKHLITATGQRVTLRCSPRSGDLSVYWYQQSLDQGLQFLIQYYNGEERAKGNILERFSAQQFPDLHSELNLSSLELGDSALYFCASSGFRDSETQYFGPGTRLLVL.

This clone has only a few counts. For the CDR3, the DNA is TGTGCCAGCAGTTACGCGCTAGCGGAAGAGACCCAGTACTTC. Encoded protein: CASSYALAEETQYF. The chain links TRBV6-6 to TRBJ2-5, with 7 bases fitting TRBD2. CDR3 size: 14 residues. Germline V lookup: CDR1 MNHNY, CDR2 SVGAGI (reference sequence). V gave up 2 bases and J gave up 3 bases; unmatched junction bases: 3.

The table lists this clone with a count of one. The chain couples TRBV9 to TRBJ1-3; D might be TRBD1 (5 bases). This CDR3 spans 16 amino acids. Trimming shortened V by 6 bases and J by 0 bases, and 16 bases separated the two germline ends. Germline V gene lookup returns CDR1 SGDLS and CDR2 YYNGEE. CDR3 nucleotide sequence: TGTGCCAGCAACCCCTGGGGCGGATTCTCTGGAAACACCATATATTTT. Its protein is CASNPWGGFSGNTIYF.

V gene TRBV6-5 combines with J gene TRBJ2-3, with 8 nucleotides matching TRBD2. From germline, CDR1 is MNHEY and CDR2 SVGAGI. The CDR3 sequence is 16 residues long. V lost 1 base to trimming and J lost 5 bases; unmatched junction nucleotides: 8. CDR3 sequence reads: CASSYWGSGAGDTQYF. In DNA form, the CDR3 reads TGTGCCAGCAGTTACTGGGGTAGCGGGGCCGGAGATACGCAGTATTTT.

The chain recombines TRBV5-1 with TRBJ1-1; tentative D call: TRBD1 (5 bases). Trimming pared 1 base from V and 4 bases from J, leaving 11 bases between. Germline-derived CDR1 and CDR2 are SGHRS and YFSETQ. CDR3 size: 14 residues. CDR3 sequence (DNA): TGCGCCAGCAGCTTGCAGGGCCTGGGCACTGAAGCTTTCTTT. Translated, it gives CASSLQGLGTEAFF.

J is TRBJ1-4 and V is TRBV6-5; D ambiguous. V lost 5 bases and J lost 0, with 10 bases in between. There are 15 residues in the CDR3. CDR1 MNHEY and CDR2 SVGAGI come from the germline V gene. CDR3: CASSPPRTTNEKLFF. DNA of the CDR3: TGTGCCAGCAGTCCGCCCAGAACAACTAATGAAAAACTGTTTTTT.

This chain connects TRBV28 to TRBJ2-7; TRBD2 matches 7 bases. The CDR3 consists of 14 residues. With 3 bases clipped from V and 0 bases from J, the junction kept 2 bases outside the gene matches. The germline CDR1 and CDR2 sequences are MDHEN and SYDVKM. Written as DNA, the CDR3 is TGTGCCAGCAGTTTGGGAGGGAGCTCCTACGAGCAGTACTTC. This sequence encodes CASSLGGSSYEQYF.

This sequence joins TRBV9 and TRBJ1-5; tentative D call: TRBD1 (6 bases). Looked up from germline, CDR1 is SGDLS and CDR2 is YYNGEE. V dropped 2 bases and J dropped 4 bases, with 13 bases sitting between them. There are 15 residues in the CDR3. For the CDR3, the DNA is TGTGCCAGCAGCGTCTCCGGACAGTTTAATCAGCCCCAGCATTTT. As protein: CASSVSGQFNQPQHF.

V and J are TRBV19 and TRBJ1-1; the D gene is possibly TRBD1 (5 bases). CDR1 LNHDA and CDR2 SQIVND come from the germline V gene (reference sequence). V lost 5 bases and J lost 0, with 13 bases in between. The CDR3 contains 15 residues. DNA of the CDR3: TGTGCCAGTAGTGTCCCGGGACTCATGAACACTGAAGCTTTCTTT. Protein product: CASSVPGLMNTEAFF.

This chain joins TRBV19 and TRBJ1-1; TRBD1 matches 7 bases. This CDR3 has 15 amino acids. V shed 3 bases and J 2 bases; nucleotides not matched to a gene: 6. Germline assignment: CDR1 LNHDA and CDR2 SQIVND (reference sequence). Here the CDR3 DNA reads TGTGCCAGTAGTATTGAGGGGACAGCCAACACTGAAGCTTTCTTT. It codes for CASSIEGTANTEAFF.

The genes are TRBV20-1 and TRBJ2-1; 14 positions match TRBD2. Trimming took 3 bases from V and 6 from J; bases not matched to a gene: 10. Germline CDR1 DFQATT, CDR2 SNEGSKA (reference sequence). The CDR3 loop spans 17 amino acids. The CDR3 loop is CSASQAGGLAGGNEQFF. CDR3 nucleotide sequence: TGCAGTGCTAGTCAGGCGGGAGGACTAGCGGGGGGCAATGAGCAGTTCTTC.

The chain employs TRBV7-2 and TRBJ2-5, with D possibly TRBD2 on 5 matching bases. CDR3 size: 13 residues. Germline V gives CDR1 SGHTA, CDR2 FQGNSA. Trimming removed 4 bases at V and 5 bases at J, with 11 bases between. CDR3 DNA: TGTGCCAGCAGCTCCATGAGGGCGGAGACCCAGTACTTC. The encoded protein is CASSSMRAETQYF. The whole variable domain, filled in from reference TRBV7-2 and TRBJ2-5, reads GAGVSQSPSNKVTEKGKDVELRCDPISGHTALYWYRQSLGQGLEFLIYFQGNSAPDKSGLPSDRFSAERTGGSVSTLTIQRTQQEDSAVYLCASSSMRAETQYFGPGTRLLVL.

Only one count was recorded for this clone. The rearrangement uses TRBV10-3 and TRBJ2-2; 10 nucleotides match TRBD2. Trimming cost V 7 bases and J 2 bases; bases outside gene matches: 7. Germline V lookup: CDR1 ENHRY, CDR2 SYGVKD. CDR3 length: 16 residues. The CDR3: CAIMLAGGKNTGELFF. CDR3 nucleotide sequence: TGTGCCATCATGTTAGCGGGGGGCAAAAACACCGGGGAGCTGTTTTTT.

V gene TRBV5-6 combines with J gene TRBJ2-5, with D maybe TRBD2 (6 bases). The CDR3 runs 14 residues. Trimming removed 4 bases at V and 3 bases at J, with 13 bases between. CDR1 is SGHDT and CDR2 is YYEEEE in the germline V gene. CDR3 DNA sequence: TGTGCCAGCAGCCCGCAGACGGGGGAAGAGACCCAGTACTTC. Its protein product is CASSPQTGEETQYF.

The V and J genes are TRBV10-3 and TRBJ2-1, with D possibly being TRBD2 (5 bases). Germline V gives CDR1 ENHRY, CDR2 SYGVKD. This CDR3 region has 17 residues. V dropped 0 bases and J dropped 3 bases, with 15 bases sitting between them. This chain's CDR3 is CAISESSQAEGYNEQFF. The DNA for the CDR3 is TGTGCCATCAGTGAGTCTTCCCAGGCAGAGGGCTACAATGAGCAGTTCTTC.

The chain employs TRBV19 and TRBJ2-7; 7 bases map to TRBD1. The V gene end was trimmed by 5 bases and the J gene end by 0 bases; junction bases not matched to a gene: 7. CDR1 LNHDA and CDR2 SQIVND come from the germline V gene (reference sequence). This CDR3 contains 15 residues. The CDR3 DNA follows: TGTGCCAGTAGTCGAGAGGGGACAGTCTCCTACGAGCAGTACTTC. Protein: CASSREGTVSYEQYF.

The V gene is TRBV27, the J gene TRBJ1-5, with 8 bases aligning to TRBD1. The CDR3 extends over 14 amino acids. CDR1 and CDR2 from the germline V gene are MNHEY and SMNVEV (reference sequence). Losses at the gene ends were 10 bases for V and 3 bases for J; bases not matched to a gene: 8. The CDR3 bases are TGTGCCACCGCGAACAGGGGGAACAATCAGCCCCAGCATTTT. Protein: CATANRGNNQPQHF.

This clone occurred once. The gene calls are TRBV13 and TRBJ1-5, with TRBD1 as a possible D gene (5 bases). The germline CDR1 and CDR2 sequences are PRHDT and FYEKMQ (reference sequence). The CDR3 is 14 amino acids. The ends were cut back, 1 base at V and 2 bases at J, with 6 bases in the middle. As DNA, the CDR3 is TGTGCCAGCAGCTTAGCGGGGGGCAATCAGCCCCAGCATTTT. It specifies CASSLAGGNQPQHF.